Sequencing of this T cell receptor (beta chain) was carried out in a study of blood T cell repertoires in COVID-19. As for the study in general: Samples of COVID-19 (acute and convalescent) were obtained from the United States, Italy and Spain. In each case, the material was cDNA or gDNA derived from T cells, B-cell-depleted T cells, or PBMCs.

Per the original methods: Amplifying reference gene primers gave estimates of nucleated cell counts. Clones were sequenced by immunoSEQ multiplex PCR, and TCRdb holds only the in-frame ones, with some missing. Clone size and V and J calls were adopted from that table, with D and trimming inferred from the DNA. The sample holds 250,000 to 300,000 clones; about 90% are singletons and the top ten take less than 1.6%. This CDR3 is 12 amino acids long. Germline V gene data show CDR1 as SGHAT and CDR2 as FQDESV (reference sequence). The V gene lost 5 bases and the J gene lost 5 bases, with 6 bases spanning the gap.

This clonotype was obtained from a woman aged 40 to 50 who had recovered from COVID-19. The rearrangement uses TRBV11-1 and TRBJ2-2; D is unresolved. Sequences were obtained from peripheral blood. CDR3 loop: CASSTYTGELFF. CDR3 DNA sequence: TGTGCCAGCAGCACATATACCGGGGAGCTGTTTTTT. Full variable domain (remainder filled in from reference TRBV11-1 and TRBJ2-2): EAEVAQSPRYKITEKSQAVAFWCDPISGHATLYWYRQILGQGPELLVQFQDESVVDDSQLPKDRFSAERLKGVDSTLKIQPAELGDSAMYLCASSTYTGELFFGEGSRLTVL.